The 18 T cell receptor beta chains below were found in one sample sequenced in a study of blood T cell repertoires in COVID-19. The protocol was immunoSEQ multiplex PCR, while the TCRdb copy is restricted to in-frame clones and leaves out a portion. The sample contains 100,000 or so clones, about nine tenths of which appear only once. The material sequenced was peripheral blood. These receptors came from a man in his fifties with acute or convalescent COVID-19.

This clone appeared a few times. The chain carries TRBV29-1 and TRBJ1-5; 7 bases are shared with TRBD1. The CDR3 length is 14 residues. Per the germline V gene, CDR1 is SQVTM and CDR2 is ANQGSEA. Trimming removed 6 bases from V and 0 bases from J; junction bases left unmatched: 5. CDR3 nucleotide sequence: TGCAGCGTAGCGACAGGGCTTAGCAATCAGCCCCAGCATTTT. Translation: CSVATGLSNQPQHF.

This clone has only one observation. The gene calls are TRBV6-5 and TRBJ1-3, with D tentatively TRBD1 (6 bases). Trimming shortened V by 7 bases and J by 8 bases, and 9 bases separated the two germline ends. The length of the CDR3 is 11 residues. Looked up from germline, CDR1 is MNHEY and CDR2 is SVGAGI. This CDR3 is CASTGVYTIYF. The CDR3 DNA sequence: TGTGCCAGCACAGGGGTTTACACCATATATTTT.

The chain carries TRBV5-6 and TRBJ2-7; possibly TRBD2 for D (6 bases). The ends were cut back, 2 bases at V and 4 bases at J, with 13 bases in the middle. Per germline, CDR1 SGHDT and CDR2 YYEEEE. This CDR3 comprises 14 residues. DNA for the CDR3: TGTGCCAGCAGCTTCGGACTCGCGGGATACGAGCAGTACTTC. It codes for CASSFGLAGYEQYF.

The V and J genes are TRBV19 and TRBJ1-6, with 10 bases aligning to TRBD1. The germline CDR1 and CDR2 sequences are LNHDA and SQIVND (reference sequence). The CDR3 covers 14 residues. J gave up 8 bases and V 7 bases, and 5 bases lay outside the gene matches. CDR3 region: CASTLTGGDSPLHF. DNA of the CDR3: TGTGCCAGTACTCTGACAGGGGGCGATTCACCCCTCCACTTT. The variable domain in full, with the rest retrieved from reference TRBV19 and TRBJ1-6, is DGGITQSPKYLFRKEGQNVTLSCEQNLNHDAMYWYRQDPGQGLRLIYYSQIVNDFQKGDIAEGYSVSREKKESFPLTVTSAQKNPTAFYLCASTLTGGDSPLHFGNGTRLTVT.

The V gene is TRBV2, the J gene TRBJ1-5; 7 positions agree with TRBD1. The CDR3 is made up of 17 amino acids. CDR1 is SNHLY, CDR2 FYNNEI, per germline. The V segment lost 4 bases and the J segment 0 bases; nucleotides outside the gene matches: 9. The CDR3: CASSVQGPLNSNQPQHF. The CDR3 DNA reads TGTGCCAGCAGTGTACAGGGGCCACTAAATAGCAATCAGCCCCAGCATTTT.

DNA of the CDR3: TGTGCCACTTCGGGACAGGGGGCTGGAGATACGCAGTATTTT. Translated: CATSGQGAGDTQYF. This sequence joins TRBV19 and TRBJ2-3; TRBD1 matches 12 bases. This CDR3 region has 14 residues. The V segment lost 10 bases and the J segment 5 bases; nucleotides outside the gene matches: 7. Germline-derived CDR1 and CDR2 are LNHDA and SQIVND (reference sequence).

This clone has just one count. This sequence joins TRBV15 and TRBJ1-4; 7 positions agree with TRBD1. V was clipped by 6 bases and J by 5 bases; unmatched bases: 9. The CDR3 loop spans 15 amino acids. CDR1 is LNHNV, CDR2 YYDKDF, per germline (reference sequence). The CDR3 coding sequence is TGTGCCACCAGTACTGACAGGGCGGGGAATGAAAAACTGTTTTTT. It encodes CATSTDRAGNEKLFF.

This chain joins TRBV4-1 and TRBJ2-3; D is possibly TRBD1 (6 bases). This CDR3 region has 16 residues. The V end was cut by 1 base, the J end by 7 bases, with 18 bases between. Germline V gene lookup returns CDR1 MGHRA and CDR2 YSYEKL. CDR3 in amino acids: CASSQGRGAGENTQYF. The CDR3 nucleotides read TGCGCCAGCAGCCAAGGTCGTGGAGCAGGGGAAAATACGCAGTATTTT.

This clone has a single count. This chain connects TRBV5-1 to TRBJ1-1, with 7 bases identical to TRBD1. The CDR3 sequence is 14 residues long. J lost 7 bases, V lost 2 bases, and 8 bases had no gene match. Germline V CDR1 and CDR2: SGHRS, YFSETQ. CDR3 loop: CASSFAGQEDEAFF. CDR3 sequence (DNA): TGCGCCAGCAGCTTCGCCGGACAGGAGGATGAAGCTTTCTTT.

The V gene is TRBV7-9, the J gene TRBJ1-2, with 8 bases fitting TRBD1. This CDR3 is built from 18 residues. With 3 bases clipped from V and 1 base from J, the junction kept 13 bases outside the gene matches. CDR1 and CDR2 (germline): SEHNR, FQNEAQ (reference sequence). The CDR3 nucleotides are TGTGCCAGCAGCTTCCCCCGGGACAGGCCTTTCCTTAACTATGGCTACACCTTC. Its translation is CASSFPRDRPFLNYGYTF.

For the CDR3, the DNA is TGCGCCAGCAGCTTGGTTGACAAGAACACTGAAGCTTTCTTT. Its protein is CASSLVDKNTEAFF. V and J are TRBV5-1 and TRBJ1-1; D ambiguous. V dropped 0 bases and J dropped 1 base, with 7 bases sitting between them. Germline CDR1 and CDR2: SGHRS and YFSETQ. This CDR3 is built from 14 residues.

This clone occurred a few times. The V gene is TRBV6-2 or TRBV6-3, the J gene TRBJ1-4; D gene uncertain. V lost 6 bases to trimming and J lost 13 bases, with 15 bases between them. Germline CDR1 and CDR2: MNHEY and SVGEGT. CDR3 size: 12 residues. CDR3 protein: CASSSYRGTLFF. For the CDR3, the DNA is TGTGCCAGCAGCTCCTATCGCGGTACACTGTTTTTT.

V usage is TRBV12-3 or TRBV12-4 and J usage is TRBJ1-1, with TRBD1 identical over 8 bases. The CDR3 consists of 13 residues. V was clipped by 5 bases and J by 10 bases; unmatched bases: 9. In nucleotides, the CDR3 is TGTGCCAGCAGTCCCGGGACAGGATTTAGAGCTTTCTTT. This codes for CASSPGTGFRAFF.

The chain couples TRBV6-5 to TRBJ2-7, with D uncertain. This CDR3 comprises 13 residues. Germline CDR1 reads MNHEY; CDR2 reads SVGAGI. Trimming took off 6 bases at V and 5 bases at J, with 14 bases between the two ends. The CDR3 spells CASSQTVNHEQYF. As DNA, the CDR3 is TGTGCCAGCAGCCAAACAGTGAACCACGAGCAGTACTTC.

This clone was counted once. The identical CDR3 is also encoded by other nucleotide sequences in the sample. The chain couples TRBV5-4 to TRBJ2-3; a weak D match, TRBD2 (6 bases). The germline V gene encodes CDR1 SGHNT and CDR2 YYREEE (reference sequence). V gave up 1 base and J gave up 5 bases, with 11 bases separating them. CDR3 length: 14 residues. CDR3 in DNA: TGTGCCAGCAGCTTGAGGCAGGGAGGAGATACGCAGTATTTT. This codes for CASSLRQGGDTQYF.

This clone was recorded a few times. This chain connects TRBV2 to TRBJ2-7, with TRBD1 matching 7 bases. The CDR3 loop spans 14 amino acids. Germline loops: CDR1 SNHLY, CDR2 FYNNEI. The junction had 7 bases not matched to a gene; V was cut back by 8 bases and J by 0 bases. The CDR3 DNA follows: TGTGCCAGCGCGACAGGGCTCAGCTCCTACGAGCAGTACTTC. Residues: CASATGLSSYEQYF.

This sequence joins TRBV2 and TRBJ1-2, with 7 bases aligning to TRBD1. The CDR3 spans 14 residues. V lost 5 bases to trimming and J lost 3 bases; unmatched junction nucleotides: 6. Germline V lookup: CDR1 SNHLY, CDR2 FYNNEI. CDR3 sequence: CASSPGTAYYGYTF. CDR3 nucleotide sequence: TGTGCCAGCAGTCCCGGGACAGCGTACTATGGCTACACCTTC.

The rearrangement links TRBV25-1 to TRBJ1-3; no definite D call. V lost 7 bases to trimming and J lost 3 bases, with 7 bases between them. This CDR3 is 12 amino acids long. Germline V gene sequence: CDR1 MGHDK, CDR2 SYGVNS. The DNA for the CDR3 is TGTGCCAGCAACAAAGATGGAAACACCATATATTTT. It yields the protein CASNKDGNTIYF.